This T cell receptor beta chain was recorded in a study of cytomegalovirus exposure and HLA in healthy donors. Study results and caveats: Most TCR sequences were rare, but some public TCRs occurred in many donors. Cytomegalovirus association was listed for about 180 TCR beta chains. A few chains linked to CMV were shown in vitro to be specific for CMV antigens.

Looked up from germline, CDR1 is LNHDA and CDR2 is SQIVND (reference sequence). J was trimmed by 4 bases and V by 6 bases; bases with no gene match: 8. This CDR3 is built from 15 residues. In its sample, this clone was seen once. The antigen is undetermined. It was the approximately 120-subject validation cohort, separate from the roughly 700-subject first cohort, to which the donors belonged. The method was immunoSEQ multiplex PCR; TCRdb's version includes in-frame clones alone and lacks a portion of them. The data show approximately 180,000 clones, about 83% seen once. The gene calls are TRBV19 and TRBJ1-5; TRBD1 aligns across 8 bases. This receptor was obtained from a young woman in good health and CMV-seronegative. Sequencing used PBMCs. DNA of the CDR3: TGTGCCAGTAGGCAGACAGGGGATGGTAATCAGCCCCAGCATTTT. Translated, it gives CASRQTGDGNQPQHF.